This TCR beta chain stems from a study of glioma-infiltrating T cells. This clonotype has a handful of counts. Using RNA template, CDR3s of TCR alpha and beta were amplified with iRepertoire arm-PCR. One entry per CDR3 protein results from TCRdb running MiXCR on the multiplex PCR reads. The sample yields around 130,000 distinct CDR3 sequences, more than 20% seen once. Trimming took 3 bases from V and 2 from J, leaving 10 bases between them. CDR1 is DFQATT, CDR2 SNEGSKA, per germline (reference sequence). The CDR3 sequence is 13 residues long. The V and J genes are TRBV20-1 and TRBJ2-5, with D perhaps matching TRBD2 (6 bases). The sequencing sample was made of glioma tissue, nonneoplastic brain tissue, or PBMCs (not recorded which). This clonotype was obtained from a human donor with low-grade glioma or glioblastoma, undergoing nonglioma brain surgery, or in good health (not recorded which). The CDR3 here is CSASGGEQETQYF. As DNA, the CDR3 is TGCAGTGCTAGCGGGGGTGAACAAGAGACCCAGTACTTC.